These T cell receptor beta chains were read from a single sample in a study of beta chain features in type 1 diabetes. Data came from immunoSEQ multiplex PCR; TCRdb stores just in-frame clones and leaves some out. The sample carries about 340,000 clones, 9.3% recorded once. The sequenced sample was central memory CD4+ T cells from blood. The receptors were sampled from a man aged 30 to 39 with type 1 diabetes. The CDR3 runs from the conserved cysteine through the conserved F or W. A D gene is named only where the DNA matches it firmly. Clone size is stated in some rows and not others, as once, few, many or a class when expanded.

d_call	v_call	j_call	clone_size	cdr3_nt	cdr3_aa
-	TRBV28	TRBJ1-6	few	TGTGCCAGCACTTCCGGGGCAAGAAATTCACCCCTCCACTTT	CASTSGARNSPLHF
-	TRBV6-6	TRBJ1-5	few	TGTGCCAGCCAACAATCCAATCAGCCCCAGCATTTT	CASQQSNQPQHF
-	TRBV20-1	TRBJ1-1	-	TGCAGTGCTAGCAAGGGGGCTGAAGCTTTCTTT	CSASKGAEAFF
TRBD1	TRBV7-9	TRBJ2-7	many	TGTGCCAGCAGCACGGCAGGACAGGGCAGCGAGCAGTACTTC	CASSTAGQGSEQYF
-	TRBV4-3	TRBJ2-7	few	TGCGCCAGCAGCCAAGTGATGAGTTCCGAGCAGTACTTC	CASSQVMSSEQYF
-	TRBV2	TRBJ1-1	-	TGTGCCACAGCAATGAACACTGAAGCTTTCTTT	CATAMNTEAFF
-	TRBV4-3	TRBJ2-3	many	TGCGCCAGCAGCCAAGATGGGACAGATACGCAGTATTTT	CASSQDGTDTQYF
TRBD2	TRBV30	TRBJ2-7	many	TGTGCCTGGAGTGGGATCGGGGGGGAGCAGTACTTC	CAWSGIGGEQYF
-	TRBV7-9	TRBJ1-2	-	TGTGCCAGCAGCTTAGGTCAGACAGGTTATGGCTACACCTTC	CASSLGQTGYGYTF
-	TRBV28	TRBJ1-2	-	TGTGCCAGCAGTTTCCAGAACTATGGCTACACCTTC	CASSFQNYGYTF
TRBD1	TRBV5-7	TRBJ2-5	few	TGTGCCAGCAGCTTGGGGGCCACAGGGGGAGAGACCCAGTACTTC	CASSLGATGGETQYF
TRBD2	TRBV11-2	TRBJ2-3	few	TGTGCCAGCAGCCCGACCGGACTAGCGGGGGGGCTCGGCACAGATACGCAGTATTTT	CASSPTGLAGGLGTDTQYF
TRBD2	TRBV11-2	TRBJ2-3	few	TGTGCCAGCAGCTTAGATCCACTTAAATGGCGGGAGGCGCAGTATTTT	CASSLDPLKWREAQYF
TRBD1	TRBV10-3	TRBJ1-1	many	TGTGCCATCAGTCCCAGTATGCAGGGGGTCAATGAAGCTTTCTTT	CAISPSMQGVNEAFF
TRBD1	TRBV7-9	TRBJ2-7	-	TGTGCCAGCAGCTCGTCATCTGGGACAGGTAATGCCTACGGGCAGTACTTC	CASSSSSGTGNAYGQYF
-	TRBV5-1	TRBJ1-5	few	TGCGCCAGCAGCTTGGAGGCCCAGACAGCTGGTGGCAATCAGCCCCAGCATTTT	CASSLEAQTAGGNQPQHF
TRBD1	TRBV9	TRBJ2-5	-	TGTGCCAGCAGCGCAACAGGGGGCCGGGAGACCCAGTACTTC	CASSATGGRETQYF
TRBD1	TRBV2	TRBJ2-2	few	TGTGCCAGCAGCGGACAGGGGCCTACCGGGGAGCTGTTTTTT	CASSGQGPTGELFF
-	TRBV6-5	TRBJ2-7	-	TGTGCCAGCAGTATTCAGGGGCATAGAGGCGAGCAGTACTTC	CASSIQGHRGEQYF
TRBD1	TRBV2	TRBJ1-2	-	TGTGCCAGCAGCCCGGGACAGGGAAGGTTCGATGGCTACACCTTC	CASSPGQGRFDGYTF
-	TRBV5-8	TRBJ1-3	many	TGTGCCAGCAGCTTGTTGGGGGCGACCAGCTCTGGAAACACCATATATTTT	CASSLLGATSSGNTIYF
TRBD2	TRBV5-1	TRBJ2-1	few	TGCGCCAGCAGCAAACCTAGCGGGGGGTACAATGAGCAGTTCTTC	CASSKPSGGYNEQFF
TRBD1	TRBV5-1	TRBJ1-2	-	TGCGCCAGCAGCTCCGGACAGGTTGGGGGAAAAGCCGGCTACACCTTC	CASSSGQVGGKAGYTF
-	TRBV10-3	TRBJ1-5	-	TGTGCCATCAGACGGGACCTCAATCAGCCCCAGCATTTT	CAIRRDLNQPQHF
TRBD2	TRBV9	TRBJ2-7	-	TGTGCCAGCAGCCCCACCGTCGGGGGGGGCGAGCAGTACTTC	CASSPTVGGGEQYF
TRBD2	TRBV28	TRBJ2-1	many	TGTGCCAGCAGGGGGGCGGGACTAGTAACTTACAATGAGCAGTTCTTC	CASRGAGLVTYNEQFF
-	TRBV15	TRBJ2-6	many	TGTGCCAGCATGCGATCTGGGGCCAACGTCCTGACTTTC	CASMRSGANVLTF
-	TRBV28	TRBJ2-3	-	TGTGCCAGCCAAGCCGGCACTTCTTCGGTTGCAGTCCCGTATTTT	CASQAGTSSVAVPYF
-	TRBV10-3	TRBJ1-1	-	TGTGCCATCAGTGAGTCCCAGGGGCGTACTGAAGCTTTCTTT	CAISESQGRTEAFF
-	TRBV4-3	TRBJ2-1	-	TGCGCCAGCAGCCAAGATTCCACGGGAATCGACAATGAGCAGTTCTTC	CASSQDSTGIDNEQFF
-	TRBV7-2	TRBJ2-7	few	TGTGCCAGCAGCTTTAACTACGAGCAGTACTTC	CASSFNYEQYF
-	TRBV5-6	TRBJ2-1	many	TGTGCCAGCAGCTTTCTCCGTTTGGCAAGCTCCTACAATGAGCAGTTCTTC	CASSFLRLASSYNEQFF
-	TRBV4-1	TRBJ2-4	many	TGCGCCAGCAGCCAAGAATGGGTGATAGCCAAAAACATTCAGTACTTC	CASSQEWVIAKNIQYF
TRBD1	TRBV30	TRBJ1-6	-	TGTGCCTGGGGAATCCGGGACAGGGAAAATTCACCCCTCCACTTT	CAWGIRDRENSPLHF
-	TRBV6-6	TRBJ2-1	few	TGTGCCAGCGGGCCCAAAGGGGGGCAGTTCTTC	CASGPKGGQFF
TRBD2	TRBV19	TRBJ2-5	-	TGTGCCAGTAGTATATCCAGCGGGGGCCGCCCGGACTTC	CASSISSGGRPDF
-	TRBV6-5	TRBJ2-3	few	TGTGCCAGCAGCCCACCGGGGCGCACAGATACGCAGTATTTT	CASSPPGRTDTQYF
-	TRBV2	TRBJ2-5	few	TGTGCCAGCACCTCCCAAGAGACCCAGTACTTC	CASTSQETQYF
TRBD1	TRBV28	TRBJ2-5	few	TGTGCCAGCAGTTATCCCGGGACAGGGGGGCGAGAGACCCAGTACTTC	CASSYPGTGGRETQYF
TRBD1	TRBV7-2	TRBJ2-7	few	TGTGCCAGCAGCTCCAACCGGGCAGGGGGTGCGATGTACTTC	CASSSNRAGGAMYF
-	TRBV30	TRBJ2-7	-	TGTGCCTGGTCGAGGACAGTAACCTACGAGCAGTACTTC	CAWSRTVTYEQYF
-	TRBV11-2	TRBJ2-1	few	TGTGCCAGCAGCCTAACAAGGAGCTCCTACAATGAGCAGTTCTTC	CASSLTRSSYNEQFF
TRBD1	TRBV5-4	TRBJ1-1	-	TGTGCCAGCAGTTGGGACAGTAACACTGAAGCTTTCTTT	CASSWDSNTEAFF
-	TRBV4-3	TRBJ2-3	-	TGCGCCAGCAGCCAAGATGTAGGGGTGTACTCAGATACGCAGTATTTT	CASSQDVGVYSDTQYF
-	TRBV4-3	TRBJ1-2	-	TGCGCCAGCAGCCCCCATCAGTATAACTATGGCTACACCTTC	CASSPHQYNYGYTF
-	TRBV7-2	TRBJ2-5	-	TGTGCCAGCAGCCATCAAGAGACCCAGTACTTC	CASSHQETQYF
-	TRBV11-2	TRBJ2-7	few	TGTGCCAGCAGCTTAAGTTGGAGAACCTACGAGCAGTACTTC	CASSLSWRTYEQYF
-	TRBV6-1	TRBJ2-1	few	TGTGCCAGCAGTGGCGCTATCGCGGGAAACAATGAGCAGTTCTTC	CASSGAIAGNNEQFF
-	TRBV4-3	TRBJ1-2	few	TGCGCCAGCAGCCAAGATCAGGCACCTTCTAACTATGGCTACACCTTC	CASSQDQAPSNYGYTF